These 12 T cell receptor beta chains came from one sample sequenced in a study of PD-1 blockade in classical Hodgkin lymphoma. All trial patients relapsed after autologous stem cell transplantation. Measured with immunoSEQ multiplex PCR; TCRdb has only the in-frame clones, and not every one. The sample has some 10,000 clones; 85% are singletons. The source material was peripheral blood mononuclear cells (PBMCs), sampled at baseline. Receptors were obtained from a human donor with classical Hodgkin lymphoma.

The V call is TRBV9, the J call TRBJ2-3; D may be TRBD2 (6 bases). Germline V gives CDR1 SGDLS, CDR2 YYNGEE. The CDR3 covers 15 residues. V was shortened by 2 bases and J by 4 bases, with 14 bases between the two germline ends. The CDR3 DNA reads TGTGCCAGCAGCGTCCCTTCTACGGGGGCAGATACGCAGTATTTT. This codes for CASSVPSTGADTQYF.

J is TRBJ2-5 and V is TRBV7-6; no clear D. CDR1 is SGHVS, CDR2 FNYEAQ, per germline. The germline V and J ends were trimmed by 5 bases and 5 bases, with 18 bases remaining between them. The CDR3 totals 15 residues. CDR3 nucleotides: TGTGCCAGCAGCCCCGAATTGGAGTCTTGGGAGACCCAGTACTTC. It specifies CASSPELESWETQYF.

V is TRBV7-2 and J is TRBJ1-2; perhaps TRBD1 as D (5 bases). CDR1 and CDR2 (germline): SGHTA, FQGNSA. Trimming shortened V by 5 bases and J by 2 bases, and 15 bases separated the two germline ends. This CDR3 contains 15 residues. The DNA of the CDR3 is TGTGCCAGCAGCCCCACTCGGGGCCGGAACTATGGCTACACCTTC. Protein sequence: CASSPTRGRNYGYTF.

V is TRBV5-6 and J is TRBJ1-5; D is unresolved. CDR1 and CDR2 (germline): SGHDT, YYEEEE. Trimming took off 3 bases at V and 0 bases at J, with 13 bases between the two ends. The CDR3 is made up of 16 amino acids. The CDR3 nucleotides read TGTGCCAGCAGCTCCTGGGCTTCAGATAGCAATCAGCCCCAGCATTTT. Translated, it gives CASSSWASDSNQPQHF.

CDR3: CASSQVGTSGFQNYNEQFF. The CDR3 DNA is TGCGCCAGCAGCCAAGTTGGGACTAGCGGGTTTCAGAACTACAATGAGCAGTTCTTC. The gene calls are TRBV4-3 and TRBJ2-1; TRBD2 matches at 12 bases. Germline loops: CDR1 LGHNA, CDR2 YSLEER. V lost 1 base and J lost 3; bases outside the gene matches: 10. The CDR3 is made up of 19 amino acids.

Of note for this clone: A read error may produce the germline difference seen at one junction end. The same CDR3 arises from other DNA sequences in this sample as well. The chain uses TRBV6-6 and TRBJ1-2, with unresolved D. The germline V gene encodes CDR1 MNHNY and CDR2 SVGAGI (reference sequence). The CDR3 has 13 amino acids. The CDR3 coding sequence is TGTGCCAGCAGAAAAGCACCGGACTATGGCTATACCTTT. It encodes CASRKAPDYGYTF.

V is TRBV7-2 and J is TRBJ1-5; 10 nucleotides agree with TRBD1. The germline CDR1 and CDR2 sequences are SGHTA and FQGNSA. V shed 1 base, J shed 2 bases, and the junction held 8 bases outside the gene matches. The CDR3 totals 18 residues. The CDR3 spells CASSLGDRGRKGNQPQHF. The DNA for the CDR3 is TGTGCCAGCAGCTTAGGAGACAGGGGGCGAAAGGGCAATCAGCCCCAGCATTTT. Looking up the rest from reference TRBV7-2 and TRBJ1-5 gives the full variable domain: GAGVSQSPSNKVTEKGKDVELRCDPISGHTALYWYRQSLGQGLEFLIYFQGNSAPDKSGLPSDRFSAERTGGSVSTLTIQRTQQEDSAVYLCASSLGDRGRKGNQPQHFGDGTRLSIL.

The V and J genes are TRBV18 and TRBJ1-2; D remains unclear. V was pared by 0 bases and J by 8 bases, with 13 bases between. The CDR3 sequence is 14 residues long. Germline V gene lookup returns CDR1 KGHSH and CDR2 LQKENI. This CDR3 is CASSPPNRAGGYTF. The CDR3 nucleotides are TGTGCCAGCTCACCACCAAATCGGGCGGGGGGCTACACCTTC.

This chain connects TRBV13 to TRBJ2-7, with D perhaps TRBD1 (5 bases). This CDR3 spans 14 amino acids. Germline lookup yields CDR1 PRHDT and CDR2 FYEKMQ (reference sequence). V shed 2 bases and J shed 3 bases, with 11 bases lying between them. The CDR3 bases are TGTGCCAGCAGCTTATGGGCTAGGGGCTACGAGCAGTACTTC. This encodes CASSLWARGYEQYF. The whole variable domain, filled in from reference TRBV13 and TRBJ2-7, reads AAGVIQSPRHLIKEKRETATLKCYPIPRHDTVYWYQQGPGQDPQFLISFYEKMQSDKGSIPDRFSAQQFSDYHSELNMSSLELGDSALYFCASSLWARGYEQYFGPGTRLTVT.

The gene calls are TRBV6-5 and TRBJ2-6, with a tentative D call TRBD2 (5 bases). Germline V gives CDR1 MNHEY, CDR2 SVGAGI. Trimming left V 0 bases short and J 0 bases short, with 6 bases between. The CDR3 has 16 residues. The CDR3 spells CASSYSEDSGANVLTF. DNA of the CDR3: TGTGCCAGCAGTTACTCGGAGGACTCTGGGGCCAACGTCCTGACTTTC.

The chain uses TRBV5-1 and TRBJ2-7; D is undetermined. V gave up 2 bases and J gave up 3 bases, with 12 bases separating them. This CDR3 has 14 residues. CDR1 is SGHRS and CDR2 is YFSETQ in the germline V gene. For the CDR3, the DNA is TGCGCCAGCAGCTTAAGGGTAAGGAACTACGAGCAGTACTTC. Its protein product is CASSLRVRNYEQYF.

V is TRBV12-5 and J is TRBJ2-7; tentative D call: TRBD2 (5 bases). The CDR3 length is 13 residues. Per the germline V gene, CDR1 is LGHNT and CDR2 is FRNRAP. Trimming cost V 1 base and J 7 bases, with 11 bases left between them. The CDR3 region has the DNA TGTGCTAGTGGTTTGGGAGAGGGTAGGGAGCAGTACTTC. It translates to CASGLGEGREQYF. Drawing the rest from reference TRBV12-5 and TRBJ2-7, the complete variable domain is DARVTQTPRHKVTEMGQEVTMRCQPILGHNTVFWYRQTMMQGLELLAYFRNRAPLDDSGMPKDRFSAEMPDATLATLKIQPSEPRDSAVYFCASGLGEGREQYFGPGTRLTVT.